The clone carrying this T cell receptor (beta chain) was seen a few times. Its specificity is not known. Symptoms, serum thyroxine and TRAb, thyroid ultrasound, and orbital computed tomography formed the diagnostic basis. The PBMCs had their origin in 10 ml of fresh peripheral blood. The data originate from a study of Graves' ophthalmopathy and Graves' hyperthyroidism. General study points: With around 88% sensitivity and 70% to 82% specificity, a 13-signature model separated ophthalmopathy from stable hyperthyroidism. Most expanded clonotypes from thyroid (those above 0.001 frequency) were also found in blood.

Scientists amplified the TCR beta CDR3 regions from RNA transcripts. RT-PCR was first run with HTBI primers, then multiplex PCR in a second round. One entry per CDR3 protein, called by TCRdb with MiXCR from the multiplex PCR reads. The repertoire holds almost 750,000 distinct CDR3 sequences, with roughly two fifths as singletons. The receptor was derived from an adult man with Graves' ophthalmopathy. Sequencing input: peripheral blood.

The CDR3 loop is CASSSIWDREQTQYF. CDR3 DNA: TGTGCCAGCAGCTCGATTTGGGACAGGGAACAGACCCAGTACTTC. The chain links TRBV7-8 to TRBJ2-5, with 9 bases identical to TRBD1. The CDR3 is 15 amino acids. Germline-derived CDR1 and CDR2 are SGHVS and FQNEAQ. J gave up 6 bases and V 4 bases, and 9 bases lay outside the gene matches. Variable domain in full (rest from reference TRBV7-8 and TRBJ2-5): GAGVSQSPRYKVAKRGQDVALRCDPISGHVSLFWYQQALGQGPEFLTYFQNEAQLDKSGLPSDRFFAERPEGSVSTLKIQRTQQEDSAVYLCASSSIWDREQTQYFGPGTRLLVL.